The T cell receptor beta chain under discussion was sequenced for a study of T-cell memory formation after mild COVID-19. J lost 2 bases, V lost 1 base, and 6 bases had no gene match. This CDR3 has 18 amino acids. One entry per CDR3 protein results from TCRdb running MiXCR on the 5' RACE reads. The repertoire consists of roughly 100,000 distinct CDR3 sequences, with around an eighth occurring once and the leading ten covering under 30%. The TCR comes from an adult woman who had mild COVID-19 (a few samples of this study predate the infection). Cell type and time point are not known. The V and J genes are TRBV12-3 or TRBV12-4 and TRBJ2-5; 14 bases map to TRBD2. The specimen was PBMCs or a T cell subset sorted from them (not recorded which). In DNA form, the CDR3 reads TGTGCCAGCAGTTTAGTGGGACTAGCGGGAGCGGGGCAAGAGACCCAGTACTTC. Its translation: CASSLVGLAGAGQETQYF.